The 8 T cell receptor beta chains listed next were all sequenced from one sample in a study of T cell changes during pregnancy in multiple sclerosis. The data were produced by immunoSEQ multiplex PCR, yet TCRdb's version contains in-frame clones alone and is incomplete. Among about 40,000 clones, more than 80% were seen once, and the ten largest hold approximately 0.44%. This sample comprised CD4+ T cells from peripheral blood mononuclear cells, obtained in the third trimester of pregnancy. The receptor set was obtained from a female donor with multiple sclerosis, enrolled in a pregnancy study.

V gene TRBV30 combines with J gene TRBJ2-7; tentative D call: TRBD1 (5 bases). Trimming pared 2 bases from V and 4 bases from J, leaving 18 bases between. Per the germline V gene, CDR1 is GTSNPN and CDR2 is SVGIG (reference sequence). This CDR3 is built from 15 residues. The CDR3 nucleotides are TGTGCCTGGAGTCGTAAGGGGCCCGGCCAATACGAGCAGTACTTC. Translation: CAWSRKGPGQYEQYF.

The chain joins TRBV28 to TRBJ2-1; weak D call: TRBD2 (6 bases). Trimming took off 6 bases at V and 11 bases at J, with 8 bases between the two ends. The CDR3 runs to 10 residues. Germline CDR1 and CDR2: MDHEN and SYDVKM. Written as DNA, the CDR3 is TGTGCCAGCAGCGGGACTCAGCAGTTCTTC. Amino acid sequence: CASSGTQQFF.

This rearrangement joins TRBV4-2 to TRBJ1-1; 7 bases line up with TRBD1. CDR1 and CDR2 (germline): LGHNA, YNFKEQ. This CDR3 has 13 amino acids. J gave up 6 bases and V 8 bases, and 9 bases lay outside the gene matches. The CDR3, as DNA: TGTGCCAGCGGGCGACAGGGAGTACCTGAAGCTTTCTTT. Translated, it gives CASGRQGVPEAFF.

The CDR3 reads CASSSPTGGKETQYF. For the CDR3, the DNA is TGTGCCAGCAGTTCCCCGACAGGGGGCAAAGAGACCCAGTACTTC. This chain links TRBV28 with TRBJ2-5, with TRBD1 matching 10 bases. The CDR3 totals 15 residues. Trimming cost V 4 bases and J 3 bases; bases outside gene matches: 5. Per the germline V gene, CDR1 is MDHEN and CDR2 is SYDVKM.

V is TRBV5-1 and J is TRBJ1-1; 8 nucleotides line up with TRBD1. This CDR3 contains 18 residues. Germline assignment: CDR1 SGHRS and CDR2 YFSETQ. V trimming: 0 bases; J trimming: 4 bases; junction bases outside the gene matches: 14. The DNA of the CDR3 is TGCGCCAGCAGCTTGGTACAGGGGGGGGGCCTTGATCCCACTGAAGCTTTCTTT. Translated, it gives CASSLVQGGGLDPTEAFF. Full variable domain (outside the CDR3, taken from reference TRBV5-1 and TRBJ1-1): KAGVTQTPRYLIKTRGQQVTLSCSPISGHRSVSWYQQTPGQGLQFLFEYFSETQRNKGNFPGRFSGRQFSNSRSEMNVSTLELGDSALYLCASSLVQGGGLDPTEAFFGQGTRLTVV.

The J gene is TRBJ2-7, the V gene TRBV9; TRBD2 agrees at 12 bases. The CDR3 is 21 amino acids. The germline CDR1 and CDR2 sequences are SGDLS and YYNGEE. J gave up 0 bases and V 6 bases, and 22 bases lay outside the gene matches. The CDR3 sequence: CASNNSSGRARGGSSSYEQYF. DNA for the CDR3: TGTGCCAGCAACAACTCTAGCGGGAGGGCAAGGGGAGGGTCTAGCTCCTACGAGCAGTACTTC.

The chain employs TRBV5-1 and TRBJ2-3; possibly TRBD1 for D (6 bases). The V gene lost 4 bases and the J gene lost 2 bases, with 14 bases spanning the gap. This CDR3 comprises 15 residues. Germline V CDR1 and CDR2: SGHRS, YFSETQ. The CDR3 reads CASSLTTGFTDTQYF. Here the CDR3 DNA reads TGCGCCAGCAGCCTTACTACAGGGTTCACAGATACGCAGTATTTT. The full variable domain, in which reference TRBV5-1 and TRBJ2-3 provide the parts outside the CDR3, is KAGVTQTPRYLIKTRGQQVTLSCSPISGHRSVSWYQQTPGQGLQFLFEYFSETQRNKGNFPGRFSGRQFSNSRSEMNVSTLELGDSALYLCASSLTTGFTDTQYFGPGTRLTVL.

This clone has more than one count but fewer than ten. The rearrangement joins TRBV18 to TRBJ2-7; a weak D match, TRBD1 (6 bases). The V gene lost 6 bases and the J gene lost 5 bases, with 17 bases spanning the gap. The CDR3 is 14 residues long. Germline V gene sequence: CDR1 KGHSH, CDR2 LQKENI. This CDR3 reads CASSLSQGFHEQYF. DNA of the CDR3: TGTGCCAGCTCCCTCAGTCAGGGGTTCCACGAGCAGTACTTC.